This T cell receptor (beta chain) was recovered during a study of shared clonotypes between healthy human individuals. Overall study findings and caveats: Among non-shared clonotypes, generation probabilities were lower than among those shared by all four donors. It was observed that approximately 5% of naive CD4 clonotypes were shared across a few donors.

Assay execution proceeded at the deep level. Assay used: immunoSEQ multiplex PCR; TCRdb lists only in-frame clones, some missing. The profile covers some 1 million clones, with more than 65% appearing a single time and over 1.3% taken by the ten largest. Trimming left V 6 bases short and J 2 bases short, with 13 bases between. The CDR3 contains 14 residues. Looked up from germline, CDR1 is SNHLY and CDR2 is FYNNEI. Points on this clone: Its cognate antigen is unknown.

Source material: memory CD4+ T cells sorted from blood. The subset here: CD45RA-negative fraction. The rearrangement links TRBV2 to TRBJ2-5; D unresolved. The sequence was collected from a man aged 18 to 30 in good health. The CDR3 nucleotides are TGTGCCAGCAGGGGTTGGGTAGATCAAGAGACCCAGTACTTC. Translation: CASRGWVDQETQYF.